There are a few counts of the clone carrying this T cell receptor (beta chain). The sample originates from a study of shared clonotypes between healthy human individuals. Study background: The study enrolled two women and three men aged 18 to 49.

The V segment lost 0 bases and the J segment 8 bases; nucleotides outside the gene matches: 6. The CDR3 contains 16 residues. Germline CDR1 reads MGHRA; CDR2 reads YSYEKL. Each PCR replicate from the sorted subsets contained 150 to 200 ng DNA, which is tens of thousands of T cell genomes. Original processing notes: From ImmunoSEQ came sequences covering only the junction and carrying no quality scores, so filtering differed. Assay: immunoSEQ multiplex PCR; the TCRdb copy retains only in-frame clones and omits some. V and J calls and clone size are as listed in that table; D and trimming were resolved from the DNA. The sample contains about 690,000 clones, about nine tenths of which appear only once.

The J gene is TRBJ2-2, the V gene TRBV4-1; 10 bases match TRBD1. The TCR sequence derives from a man younger than 30 in good health. Some clones in this sample may be carry-over from other donors' samples. Material: memory CD8+ T cells from PBMCs. Subset in this sample: CD45RO+ cells pooled with CCR7-negative TemRA cells. CDR3 in amino acids: CASSQDWDRGLGELFF. CDR3 DNA: TGCGCCAGCAGCCAAGACTGGGACAGGGGATTGGGGGAGCTGTTTTTT.